This T cell receptor beta chain was profiled in a study of regulatory T cells in long-lasting Graves disease. This clonotype was detected a few times. TCR beta libraries were built with iRepertoire HTBI primers and Arm-PCR of CDR3 regions. Per the study methods: Sample data revealed approximately 60 TRBV and 11 to 15 TRBJ segments. Each CDR3 protein gets one entry after TCRdb re-called the multiplex PCR reads with MiXCR. These V and J calls are TCRdb output, not the study's own analysis. The sample holds around 400,000 distinct CDR3 sequences, 23% seen once. The time point was: persistent/refractory GD, antithyroid drugs over 5 years with positive TRAb. The TCR library was made from RNA extracted from PBMCs. V gave up 5 bases and J gave up 5 bases; unmatched junction bases: 17. Germline V gene data show CDR1 as SGHAT and CDR2 as FQNNGV. CDR3 length equals 18 residues.

The sample here was peripheral blood mononuclear cells (PBMCs), taken when the disease was refractory, from a patient treated with antithyroid drugs. This rearrangement joins TRBV11-2 to TRBJ1-1; the match to TRBD1 covers 10 bases. The clonotype was recovered from a female donor with Graves disease. CDR3 residues: CASSPGQGTVLSGTEAFF. In DNA, the CDR3 is TGTGCCAGCAGCCCGGGACAGGGGACCGTTCTTTCAGGGACTGAAGCTTTCTTT.